This TCR beta chain appears in the sequencing data of a study of CD8+CD57+ T cells in acquired aplastic anemia. Overall study context: Sorted CD4+ and CD8+ cells yielded DNA averaging around 3.2 ug. Study-wide findings and caveats: Researchers reported that CD8+ Simpson's diversity was not significantly different in patients versus controls. Both patients and controls carried the same twenty-nine CD8+ CDR3 sequences.

CD8+CD57+ cell expansion, shown by flow cytometry, had occurred in the patients selected for sequencing. All patients had severe acquired aplastic anemia. As to this clonotype: Its matching antigen is unknown.

CDR1 is SGHAT and CDR2 is FQDESV in the germline V gene (reference sequence). The CDR3 contains 16 residues. V lost 5 bases and J lost 7; bases outside the gene matches: 15. Genomic DNA was employed as the template in profiling TCR beta VDJ and CDR3. One entry per CDR3 protein results from TCRdb running MiXCR on the reads. Of about 180,000 distinct CDR3 sequences in the sample, almost 50% are singletons; the top ten hold 13%. The chain employs TRBV11-1 and TRBJ2-7; 9 bases are shared with TRBD1. This TCR was sampled from a human donor with aplastic anemia. The sequenced sample was sorted CD4+, CD8+, or CD8+CD57+ T cells (not recorded which) from PBMCs. The CDR3 DNA sequence: TGTGCCAGCAGCCCACGGTTGATCACAGGGGGCAATGAGCAGTACTTC. Its translation: CASSPRLITGGNEQYF.